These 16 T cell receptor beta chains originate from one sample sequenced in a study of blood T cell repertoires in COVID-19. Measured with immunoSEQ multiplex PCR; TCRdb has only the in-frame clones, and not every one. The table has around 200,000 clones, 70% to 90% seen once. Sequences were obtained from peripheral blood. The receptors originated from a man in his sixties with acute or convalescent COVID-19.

CDR3 protein: CASQGGYTEAFF. The CDR3 DNA is TGTGCTTCACAGGGTGGGTACACTGAAGCTTTCTTT. This chain links TRBV19 with TRBJ1-1; D possibly corresponds to TRBD1 (6 bases). CDR3 length: 12 amino acids. The germline gives CDR1 LNHDA, CDR2 SQIVND (reference sequence).

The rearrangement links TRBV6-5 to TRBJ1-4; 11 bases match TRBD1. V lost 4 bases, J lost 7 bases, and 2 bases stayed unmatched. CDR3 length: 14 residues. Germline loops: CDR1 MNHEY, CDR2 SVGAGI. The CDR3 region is CASSSGQGGEKLFF. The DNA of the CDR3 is TGTGCCAGCAGTTCGGGACAGGGGGGTGAAAAACTGTTTTTT.

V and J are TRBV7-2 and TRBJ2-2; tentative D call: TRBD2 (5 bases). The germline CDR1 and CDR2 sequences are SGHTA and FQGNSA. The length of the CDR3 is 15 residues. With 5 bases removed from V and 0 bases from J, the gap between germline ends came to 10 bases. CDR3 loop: CASSPRTSNTGELFF. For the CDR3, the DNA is TGTGCCAGCAGCCCGCGGACTTCGAACACCGGGGAGCTGTTTTTT.

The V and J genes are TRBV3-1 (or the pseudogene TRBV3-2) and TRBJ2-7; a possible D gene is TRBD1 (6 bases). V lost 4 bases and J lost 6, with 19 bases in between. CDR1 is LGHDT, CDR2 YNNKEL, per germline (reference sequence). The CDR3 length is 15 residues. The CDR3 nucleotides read TGTGCCAGCAGCCCCAACCCGCCGGGACAAGGCGAGCAGTACTTC. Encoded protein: CASSPNPPGQGEQYF.

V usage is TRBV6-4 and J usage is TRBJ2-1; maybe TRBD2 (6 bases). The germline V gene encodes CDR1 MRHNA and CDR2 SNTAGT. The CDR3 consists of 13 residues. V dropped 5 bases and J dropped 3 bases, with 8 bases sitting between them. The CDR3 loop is CASSRGLYNEQFF. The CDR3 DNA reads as TGTGCCAGCAGTCGGGGACTCTACAATGAGCAGTTCTTC.

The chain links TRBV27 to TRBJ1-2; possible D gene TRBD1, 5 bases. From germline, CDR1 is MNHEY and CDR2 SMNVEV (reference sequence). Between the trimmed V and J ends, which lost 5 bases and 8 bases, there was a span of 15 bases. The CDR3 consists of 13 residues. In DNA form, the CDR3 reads TGTGCCAGCAGTAAAACACCAGGGCACGGCTACACCTTC. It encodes CASSKTPGHGYTF.

The CDR3 region has the DNA TGTGCCAGCAGAGGGGCGGGCTACACCTTC. This codes for CASRGAGYTF. The V and J genes are TRBV27 and TRBJ1-2; possible D gene TRBD1, 5 bases. V lost 6 bases to trimming and J lost 8 bases, with 7 bases between them. CDR3 length: 10 amino acids. Germline lookup yields CDR1 MNHEY and CDR2 SMNVEV (reference sequence).

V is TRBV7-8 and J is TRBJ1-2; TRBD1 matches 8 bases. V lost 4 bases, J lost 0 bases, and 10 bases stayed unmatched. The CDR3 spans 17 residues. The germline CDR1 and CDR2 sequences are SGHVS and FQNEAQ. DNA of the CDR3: TGTGCCAGCAGCTCCAACCAGGACAGGGCGCCTAACTATGGCTACACCTTC. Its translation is CASSSNQDRAPNYGYTF.

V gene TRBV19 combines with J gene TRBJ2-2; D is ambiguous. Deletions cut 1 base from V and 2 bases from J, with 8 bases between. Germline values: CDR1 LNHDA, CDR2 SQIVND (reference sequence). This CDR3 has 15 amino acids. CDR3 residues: CASSIGASNTGELFF. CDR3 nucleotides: TGTGCCAGTAGTATAGGGGCCTCTAACACCGGGGAGCTGTTTTTT.

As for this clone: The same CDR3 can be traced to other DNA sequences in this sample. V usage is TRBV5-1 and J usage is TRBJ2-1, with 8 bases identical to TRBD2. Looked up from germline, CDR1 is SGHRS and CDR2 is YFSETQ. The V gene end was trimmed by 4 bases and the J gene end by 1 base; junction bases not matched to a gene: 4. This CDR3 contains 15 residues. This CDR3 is CASSLTSGSYNEQFF. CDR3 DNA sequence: TGCGCCAGCAGCCTTACTAGCGGTTCCTACAATGAGCAGTTCTTC. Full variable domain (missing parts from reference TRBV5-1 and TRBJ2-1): KAGVTQTPRYLIKTRGQQVTLSCSPISGHRSVSWYQQTPGQGLQFLFEYFSETQRNKGNFPGRFSGRQFSNSRSEMNVSTLELGDSALYLCASSLTSGSYNEQFFGPGTRLTVL.

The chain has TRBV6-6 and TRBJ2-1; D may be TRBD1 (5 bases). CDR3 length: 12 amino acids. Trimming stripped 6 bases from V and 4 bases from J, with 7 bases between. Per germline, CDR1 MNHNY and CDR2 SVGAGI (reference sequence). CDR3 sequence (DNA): TGTGCCAGCAGCACAGGTTACAATGAGCAGTTCTTC. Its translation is CASSTGYNEQFF.

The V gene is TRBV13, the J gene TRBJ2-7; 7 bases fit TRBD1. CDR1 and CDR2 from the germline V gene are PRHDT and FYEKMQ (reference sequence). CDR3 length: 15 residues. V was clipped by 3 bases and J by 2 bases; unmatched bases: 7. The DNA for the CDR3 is TGTGCCAGCAGCTTCCCGGGACAGTCAACCTACGAGCAGTACTTC. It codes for CASSFPGQSTYEQYF. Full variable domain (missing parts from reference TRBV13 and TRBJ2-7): AAGVIQSPRHLIKEKRETATLKCYPIPRHDTVYWYQQGPGQDPQFLISFYEKMQSDKGSIPDRFSAQQFSDYHSELNMSSLELGDSALYFCASSFPGQSTYEQYFGPGTRLTVT.

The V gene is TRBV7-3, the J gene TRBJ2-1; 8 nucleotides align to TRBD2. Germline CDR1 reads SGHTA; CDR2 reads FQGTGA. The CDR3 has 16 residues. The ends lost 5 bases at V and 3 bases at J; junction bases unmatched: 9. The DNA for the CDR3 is TGTGCCAGCAGCCCGGGGGCGGGAGGATACTACAATGAGCAGTTCTTC. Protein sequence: CASSPGAGGYYNEQFF.

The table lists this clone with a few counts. The CDR3 nucleotides read TGTGCCAGCAGTTTATCGCCCAGGGGGTACAATGAGCAGTTCTTC. It is translated as CASSLSPRGYNEQFF. V and J are TRBV27 and TRBJ2-1; TRBD1 matches at 7 bases. With 0 bases clipped from V and 4 bases from J, the junction kept 3 bases outside the gene matches. CDR1 and CDR2 (germline): MNHEY, SMNVEV (reference sequence). This CDR3 comprises 15 residues.

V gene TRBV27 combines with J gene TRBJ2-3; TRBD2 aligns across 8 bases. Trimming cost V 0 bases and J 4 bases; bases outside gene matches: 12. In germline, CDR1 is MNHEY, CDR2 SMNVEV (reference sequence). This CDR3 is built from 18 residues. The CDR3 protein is CASSLSNAGGGMADTQYF. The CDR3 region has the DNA TGTGCCAGCAGTTTATCGAACGCTGGCGGGGGGATGGCAGATACGCAGTATTTT.

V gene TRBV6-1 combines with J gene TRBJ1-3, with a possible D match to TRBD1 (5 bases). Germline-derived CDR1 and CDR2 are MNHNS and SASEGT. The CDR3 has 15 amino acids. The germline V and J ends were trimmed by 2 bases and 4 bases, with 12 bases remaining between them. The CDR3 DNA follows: TGTGCCAGCAGTGAAACTACAGGCTCAGGAAACACCATATATTTT. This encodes CASSETTGSGNTIYF.